The rows below give T cell receptor beta chains drawn from one sample of a study of CD8 T cells in Susac syndrome. One entry per CDR3 protein, called by TCRdb with MiXCR from the immunoSEQ multiplex PCR reads. Of 400,000 or so distinct CDR3 sequences listed, around 85% were seen once; the top ten hold roughly 0.11%. Sequences were obtained from CD8+ T cells from PBMCs. These receptors all come from a human donor with multiple sclerosis. Both conserved end residues are part of each CDR3. Each record gives: J gene, D gene, clone size, CDR3 length, V gene, CDR3 DNA, CDR3 protein. A D gene is named only where the DNA matches it firmly. Clone sizes are given selectively: once, few, many, or a class where the clone is expanded.

TRBJ1-6	.	once	17	TRBV14	TGTGCCAGCAGCCAAAGGAGGGATATTTCCTATAATTCACCCCTCCACTTT	CASSQRRDISYNSPLHF
TRBJ2-2	.	.	15	TRBV27	TGTGCCAGCAGTTTCTCTCTGGCTGCCACCGGGGAGCTGTTTTTT	CASSFSLAATGELFF
TRBJ2-2	.	.	11	TRBV21-1	TGTGCCAGCCCTAGCACCGGGGAGCTGTTTTTT	CASPSTGELFF
TRBJ1-2	.	few	14	TRBV6-1	TGTGCCAGCAGTGGAAACAGGGAGATAGATGGCTACACCTTC	CASSGNREIDGYTF
TRBJ2-7	.	.	15	TRBV27	TGTGCCAGCAGTTTAGGCCCAGGGTCGATCGACGAGCAGTACTTC	CASSLGPGSIDEQYF
TRBJ1-6	.	.	16	TRBV5-1	TGCGCCAGCAGCTTGGCGTTTGGGGGCGTGGGTTCACCCCTCCACTTT	CASSLAFGGVGSPLHF
TRBJ2-5	TRBD2	few	15	TRBV5-1	TGCGCCAGCAGCGCGACTAGCGGGCTGGGAAAGACCCAGTACTTC	CASSATSGLGKTQYF
TRBJ1-4	TRBD1	.	20	TRBV15	TGTGCCACCAGCGCCATTCCTGGACAGGGGATTGTTCCGCTAAATGAAAAACTGTTTTTT	CATSAIPGQGIVPLNEKLFF
TRBJ2-3	.	.	14	TRBV18	TGTGCCAGCTCACCAGTTGCAGGGGCAGATACGCAGTATTTT	CASSPVAGADTQYF
TRBJ2-1	TRBD2	.	15	TRBV10-3	TGTGCCATCAGTGAGGGACTAGCGGATAACAATGAGCAGTTCTTC	CAISEGLADNNEQFF
TRBJ2-1	.	.	11	TRBV27	TGTGCCAGCAGTCACGGGGGTGAGCAGTTCTTC	CASSHGGEQFF
TRBJ2-7	.	.	15	TRBV27	TGTGCCAGCAGTGGGGGGACAGTGAAAACCTACGAGCAGTACTTC	CASSGGTVKTYEQYF
TRBJ2-1	TRBD2	.	17	TRBV4-1	TGCGCCAGCAGCCAAGACCTCACTAGCGGGGTCTACAATGAGCAGTTCTTC	CASSQDLTSGVYNEQFF